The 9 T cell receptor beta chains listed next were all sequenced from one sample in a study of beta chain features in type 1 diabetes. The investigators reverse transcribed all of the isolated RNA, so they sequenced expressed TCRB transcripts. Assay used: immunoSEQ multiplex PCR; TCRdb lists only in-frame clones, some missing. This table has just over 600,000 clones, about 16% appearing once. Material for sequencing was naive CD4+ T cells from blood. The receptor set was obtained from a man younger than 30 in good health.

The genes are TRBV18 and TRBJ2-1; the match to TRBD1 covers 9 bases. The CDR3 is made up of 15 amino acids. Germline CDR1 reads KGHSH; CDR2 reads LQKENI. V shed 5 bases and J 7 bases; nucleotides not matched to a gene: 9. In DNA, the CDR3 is TGTGCCAGCTCATCAAGGACAGGGGCCGGGAATGAGCAGTTCTTC. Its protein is CASSSRTGAGNEQFF.

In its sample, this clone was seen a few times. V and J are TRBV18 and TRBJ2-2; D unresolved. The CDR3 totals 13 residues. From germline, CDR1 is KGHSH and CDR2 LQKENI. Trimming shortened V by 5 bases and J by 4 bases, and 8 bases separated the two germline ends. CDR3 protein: CASSADLTGELFF. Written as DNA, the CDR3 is TGTGCCAGCTCAGCGGACCTCACCGGGGAGCTGTTTTTT. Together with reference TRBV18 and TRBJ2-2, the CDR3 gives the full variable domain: NAGVMQNPRHLVRRRGQEARLRCSPMKGHSHVYWYRQLPEEGLKFMVYLQKENIIDESGMPKERFSAEFPKEGPSILRIQQVVRGDSAAYFCASSADLTGELFFGEGSRLTVL.

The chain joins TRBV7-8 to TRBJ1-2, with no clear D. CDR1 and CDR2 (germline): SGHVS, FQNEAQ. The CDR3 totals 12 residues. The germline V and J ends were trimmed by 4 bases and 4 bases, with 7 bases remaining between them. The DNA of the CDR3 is TGTGCCAGCAGCTCTTTCCTCTATGGCTACACCTTC. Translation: CASSSFLYGYTF.

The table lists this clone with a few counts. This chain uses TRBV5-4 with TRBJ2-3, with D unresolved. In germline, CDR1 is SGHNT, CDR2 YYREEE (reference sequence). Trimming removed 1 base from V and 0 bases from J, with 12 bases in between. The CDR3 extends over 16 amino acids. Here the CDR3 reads CASSLPGRTSTDTQYF. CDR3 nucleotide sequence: TGTGCCAGCAGCTTGCCCGGACGGACCAGCACAGATACGCAGTATTTT.

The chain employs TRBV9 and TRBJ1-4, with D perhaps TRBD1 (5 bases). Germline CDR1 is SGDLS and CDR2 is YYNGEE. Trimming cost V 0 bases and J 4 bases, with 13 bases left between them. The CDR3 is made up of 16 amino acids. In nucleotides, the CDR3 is TGTGCCAGCAGCGTAGGCCCCCCAAGGGGTAATGAAAAACTGTTTTTT. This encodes CASSVGPPRGNEKLFF.

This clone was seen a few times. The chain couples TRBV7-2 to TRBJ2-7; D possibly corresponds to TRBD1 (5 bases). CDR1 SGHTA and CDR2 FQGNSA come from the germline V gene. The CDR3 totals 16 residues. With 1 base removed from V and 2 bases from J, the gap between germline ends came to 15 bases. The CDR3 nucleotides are TGTGCCAGCAGCTTAGGCTTTGGGCACAGGACCTACGAGCAGTACTTC. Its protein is CASSLGFGHRTYEQYF.

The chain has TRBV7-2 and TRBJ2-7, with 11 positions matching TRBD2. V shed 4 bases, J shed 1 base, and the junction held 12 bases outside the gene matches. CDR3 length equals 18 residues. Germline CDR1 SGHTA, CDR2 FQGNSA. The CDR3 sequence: CASSSRPILAGGSYEQYF. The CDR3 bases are TGTGCCAGCAGCTCCCGTCCTATTCTAGCGGGGGGTTCCTACGAGCAGTACTTC.

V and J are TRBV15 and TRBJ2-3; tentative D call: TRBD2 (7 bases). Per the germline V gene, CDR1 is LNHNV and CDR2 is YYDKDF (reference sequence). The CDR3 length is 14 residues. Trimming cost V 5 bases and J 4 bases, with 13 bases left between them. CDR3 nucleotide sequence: TGTGCCACCAGCCAAGGGGGGGGCGCAGATACGCAGTATTTT. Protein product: CATSQGGGADTQYF.

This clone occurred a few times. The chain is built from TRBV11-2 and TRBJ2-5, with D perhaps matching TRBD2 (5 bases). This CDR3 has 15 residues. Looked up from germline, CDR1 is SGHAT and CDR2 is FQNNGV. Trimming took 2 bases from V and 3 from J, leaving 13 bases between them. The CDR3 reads CASSLTRALKETQYF. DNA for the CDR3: TGTGCCAGCAGCTTAACTAGAGCCCTAAAAGAGACCCAGTACTTC.